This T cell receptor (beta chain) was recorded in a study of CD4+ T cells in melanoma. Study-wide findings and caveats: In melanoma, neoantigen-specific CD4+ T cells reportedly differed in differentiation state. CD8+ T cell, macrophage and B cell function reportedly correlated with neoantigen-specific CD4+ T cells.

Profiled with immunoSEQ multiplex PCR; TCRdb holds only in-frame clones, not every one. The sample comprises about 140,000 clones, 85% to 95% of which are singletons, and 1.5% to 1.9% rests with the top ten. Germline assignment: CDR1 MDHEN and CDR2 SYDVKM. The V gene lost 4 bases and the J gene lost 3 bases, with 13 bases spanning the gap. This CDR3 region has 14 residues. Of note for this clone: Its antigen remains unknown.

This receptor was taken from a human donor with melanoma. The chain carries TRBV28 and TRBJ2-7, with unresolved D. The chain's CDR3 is CASSYQDGIYEQYF. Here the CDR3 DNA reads TGTGCCAGCAGTTACCAGGATGGGATCTACGAGCAGTACTTC. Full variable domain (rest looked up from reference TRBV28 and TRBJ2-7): DVKVTQSSRYLVKRTGEKVFLECVQDMDHENMFWYRQDPGLGLRLIYFSYDVKMKEKGDIPEGYSVSREKKERFSLILESASTNQTSMYLCASSYQDGIYEQYFGPGTRLTVT.